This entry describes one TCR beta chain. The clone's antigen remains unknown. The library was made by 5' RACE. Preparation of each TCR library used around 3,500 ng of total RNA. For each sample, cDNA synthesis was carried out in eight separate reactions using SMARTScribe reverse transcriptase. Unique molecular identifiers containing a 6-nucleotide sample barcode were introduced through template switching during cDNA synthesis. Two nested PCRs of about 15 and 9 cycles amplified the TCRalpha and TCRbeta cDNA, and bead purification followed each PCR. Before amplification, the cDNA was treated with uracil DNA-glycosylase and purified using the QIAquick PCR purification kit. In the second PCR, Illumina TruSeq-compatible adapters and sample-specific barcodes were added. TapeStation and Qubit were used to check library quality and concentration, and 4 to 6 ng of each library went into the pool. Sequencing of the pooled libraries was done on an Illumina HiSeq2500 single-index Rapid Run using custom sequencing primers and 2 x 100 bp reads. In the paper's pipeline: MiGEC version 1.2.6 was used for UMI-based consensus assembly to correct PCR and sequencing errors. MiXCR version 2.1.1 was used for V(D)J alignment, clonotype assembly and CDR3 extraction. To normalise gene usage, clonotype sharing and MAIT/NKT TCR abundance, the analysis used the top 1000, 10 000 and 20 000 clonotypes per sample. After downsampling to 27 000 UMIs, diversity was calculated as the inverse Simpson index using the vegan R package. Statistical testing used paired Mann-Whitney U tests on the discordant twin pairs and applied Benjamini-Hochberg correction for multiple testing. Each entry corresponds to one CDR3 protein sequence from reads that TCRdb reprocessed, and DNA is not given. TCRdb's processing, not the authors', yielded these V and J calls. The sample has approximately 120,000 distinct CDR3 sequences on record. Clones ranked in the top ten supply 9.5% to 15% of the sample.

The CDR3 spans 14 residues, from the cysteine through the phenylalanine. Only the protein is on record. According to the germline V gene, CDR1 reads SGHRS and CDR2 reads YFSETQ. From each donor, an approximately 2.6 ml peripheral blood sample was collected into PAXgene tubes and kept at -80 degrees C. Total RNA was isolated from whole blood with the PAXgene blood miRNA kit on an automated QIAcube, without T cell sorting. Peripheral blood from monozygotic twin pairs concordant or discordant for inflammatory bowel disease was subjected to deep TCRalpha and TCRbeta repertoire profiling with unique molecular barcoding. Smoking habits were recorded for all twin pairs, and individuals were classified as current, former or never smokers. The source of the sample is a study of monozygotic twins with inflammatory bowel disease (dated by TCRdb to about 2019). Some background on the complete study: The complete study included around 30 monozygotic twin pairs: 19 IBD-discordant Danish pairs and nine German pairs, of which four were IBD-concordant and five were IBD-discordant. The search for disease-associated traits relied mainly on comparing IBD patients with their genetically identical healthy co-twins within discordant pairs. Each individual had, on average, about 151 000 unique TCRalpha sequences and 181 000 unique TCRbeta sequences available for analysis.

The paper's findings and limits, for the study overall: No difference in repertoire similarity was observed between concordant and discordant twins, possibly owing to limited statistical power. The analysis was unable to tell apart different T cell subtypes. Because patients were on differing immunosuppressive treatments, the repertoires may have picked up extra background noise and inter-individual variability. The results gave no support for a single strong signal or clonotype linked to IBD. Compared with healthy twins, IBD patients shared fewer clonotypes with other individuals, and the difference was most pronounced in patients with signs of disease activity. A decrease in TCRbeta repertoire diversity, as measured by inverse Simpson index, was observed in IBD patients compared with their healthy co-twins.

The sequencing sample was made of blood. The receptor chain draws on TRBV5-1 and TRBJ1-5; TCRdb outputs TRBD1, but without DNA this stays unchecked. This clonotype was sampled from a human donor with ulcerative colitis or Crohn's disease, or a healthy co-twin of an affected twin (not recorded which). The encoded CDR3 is CASSLSGQGQPQHF.